This T cell receptor beta chain is drawn from a study of blood T cell repertoires in COVID-19. Study information: PBMCs, B-cell-depleted T cells, or T cells provided the cDNA or gDNA that made up the material.

Patients from Seattle were sampled longitudinally, starting during active infection. The CDR3 sequence is 14 residues long. Trimming stripped 5 bases from V and 3 bases from J, with 14 bases between. Germline CDR1 SGHRS, CDR2 YFSETQ. Per the study methods: Researchers report that nucleated cell counts were estimated from reference gene primer amplification. TCRdb's table, derived via immunoSEQ multiplex PCR, lists solely in-frame clones and lacks some. V, J and clone size are taken as reported in that table, and D and trimming were inferred from the DNA itself. The sample carries hundreds of thousands of clones, 88% recorded once.

V usage is TRBV5-1 and J usage is TRBJ1-1, with a weak D call TRBD1 (5 bases). Sequenced input: peripheral blood. This clonotype was sampled from an older woman with COVID-19, enrolled during active disease. The CDR3 DNA follows: TGCGCCAGCAGGAAAGCCCCGGGGGACACTGAAGCTTTCTTT. Translating it yields CASRKAPGDTEAFF.